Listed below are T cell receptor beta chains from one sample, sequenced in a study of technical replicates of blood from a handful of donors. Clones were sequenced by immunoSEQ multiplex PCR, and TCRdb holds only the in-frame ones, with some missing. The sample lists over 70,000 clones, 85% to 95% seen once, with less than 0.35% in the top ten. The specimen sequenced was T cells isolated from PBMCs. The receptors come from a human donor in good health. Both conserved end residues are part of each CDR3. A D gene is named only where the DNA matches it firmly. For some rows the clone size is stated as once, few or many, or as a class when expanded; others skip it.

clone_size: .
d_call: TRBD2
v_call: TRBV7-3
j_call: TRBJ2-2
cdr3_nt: TGTGCCAGCAGCTCGGGACTAGCGGGAGGATCCGGGGAGCTGTTTTTT
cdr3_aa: CASSSGLAGGSGELFF

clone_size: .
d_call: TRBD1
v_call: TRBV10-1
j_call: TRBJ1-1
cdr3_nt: TGCGCCACGTACAGGGGCCGGGGAACTGAAGCTTTCTTT
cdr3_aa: CATYRGRGTEAFF

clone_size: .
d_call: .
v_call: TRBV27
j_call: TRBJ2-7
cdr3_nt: TGTGCCAGCAGTTTGGGCCTCTCCTACGAGCAGTACTTC
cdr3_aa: CASSLGLSYEQYF

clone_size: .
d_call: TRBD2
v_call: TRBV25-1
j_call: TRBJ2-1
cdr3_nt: TGTGCCAGCAGTGACCGGGGACTAGCGGGCTACAATGAGCAGTTCTTC
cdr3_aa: CASSDRGLAGYNEQFF

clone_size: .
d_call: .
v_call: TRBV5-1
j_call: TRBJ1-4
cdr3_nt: TGCGCCAGCAGTCACCAGGGTTCTAATGAAAAACTGTTTTTT
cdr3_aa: CASSHQGSNEKLFF

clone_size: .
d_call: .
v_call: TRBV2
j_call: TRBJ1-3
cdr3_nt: TGTGCCAGCAGTGTCAGGGGCAGCTCGGGAAACACCATATATTTT
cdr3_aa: CASSVRGSSGNTIYF

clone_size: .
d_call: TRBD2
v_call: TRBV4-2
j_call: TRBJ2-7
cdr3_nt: TGTGCCAGCAGCCAAGATTCGGCTAGCGGTAAAGAGCAGTACTTC
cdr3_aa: CASSQDSASGKEQYF

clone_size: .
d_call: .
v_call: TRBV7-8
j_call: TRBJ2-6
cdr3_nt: TGTGCCAGCAGCCGTCCCCCGACCCCGGGCTCTGGGGCCAACGTCCTGACTTTC
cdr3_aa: CASSRPPTPGSGANVLTF

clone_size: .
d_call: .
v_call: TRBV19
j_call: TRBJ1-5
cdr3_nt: TGTGCCAGTAGTATGCTTCGGGAGCTGGATCAGCCCCAGCATTTT
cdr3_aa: CASSMLRELDQPQHF

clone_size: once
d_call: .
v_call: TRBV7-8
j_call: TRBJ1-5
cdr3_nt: TGTGCCAGCAGCTTAAGACTCTCTCGACCCCAGCATTTT
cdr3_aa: CASSLRLSRPQHF

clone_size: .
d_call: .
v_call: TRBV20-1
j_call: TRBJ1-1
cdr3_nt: TGCAGTGCTAGTCAGACAACCGAAGCTTTCTTT
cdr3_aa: CSASQTTEAFF

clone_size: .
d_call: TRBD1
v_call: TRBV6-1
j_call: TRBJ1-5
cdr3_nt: TGTGCCAGCAGTGTATCTACAGGGGCGGGCAATCAGCCCCAGCATTTT
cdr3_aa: CASSVSTGAGNQPQHF

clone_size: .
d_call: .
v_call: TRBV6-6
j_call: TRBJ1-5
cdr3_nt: TGTGCCAGCAGTTACCCGGACAGACAGCCCCAGCATTTT
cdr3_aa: CASSYPDRQPQHF

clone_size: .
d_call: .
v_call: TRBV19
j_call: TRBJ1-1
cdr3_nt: TGTGCCAGTATGGAGGAGAACACTGAAGCTTTCTTT
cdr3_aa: CASMEENTEAFF

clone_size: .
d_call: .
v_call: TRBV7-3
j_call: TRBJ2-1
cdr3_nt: TGTGCCAGCAGCTTCAATGGGGCAGACGCTGGCAATGAGCAGTTCTTC
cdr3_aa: CASSFNGADAGNEQFF

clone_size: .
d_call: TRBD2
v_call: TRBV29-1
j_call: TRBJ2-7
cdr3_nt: TGCAGCGGGACACTAGCGGGAACCTACGAGCAGTACTTC
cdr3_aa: CSGTLAGTYEQYF

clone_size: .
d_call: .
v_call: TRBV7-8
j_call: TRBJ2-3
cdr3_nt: TGTGCCAGCAGCCCACGACAGGAACCCACAGATACGCAGTATTTT
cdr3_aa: CASSPRQEPTDTQYF

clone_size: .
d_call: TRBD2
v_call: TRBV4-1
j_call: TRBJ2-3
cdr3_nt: TGCGCCAGCAGCCTTATCGGGCGGCGGGAGCGGGCAGATACGCAGTATTTT
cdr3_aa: CASSLIGRRERADTQYF

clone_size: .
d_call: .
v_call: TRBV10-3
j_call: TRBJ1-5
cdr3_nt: TGTGCCATCAGTGATTATGAGGCCGAGAATCAGCCCCAGCATTTT
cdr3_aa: CAISDYEAENQPQHF

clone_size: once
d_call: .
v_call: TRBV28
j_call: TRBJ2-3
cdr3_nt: TGTGCCAGCGTACTCTTTCCAGATACGCAGTATTTT
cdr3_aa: CASVLFPDTQYF

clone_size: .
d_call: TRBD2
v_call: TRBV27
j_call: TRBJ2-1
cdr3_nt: TGTGCCAGCAGTAGCGGGACCTACAATGAGCAGTTCTTC
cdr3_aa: CASSSGTYNEQFF